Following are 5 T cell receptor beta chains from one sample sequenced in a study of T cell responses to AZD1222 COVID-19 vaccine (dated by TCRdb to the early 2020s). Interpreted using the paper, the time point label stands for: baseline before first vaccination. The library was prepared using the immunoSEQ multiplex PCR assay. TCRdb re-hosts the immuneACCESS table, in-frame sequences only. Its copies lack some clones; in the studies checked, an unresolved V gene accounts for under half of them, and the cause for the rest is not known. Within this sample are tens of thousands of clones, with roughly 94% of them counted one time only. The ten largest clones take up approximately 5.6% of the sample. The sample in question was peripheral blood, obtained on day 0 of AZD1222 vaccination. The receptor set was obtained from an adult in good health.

Here the CDR3 reads CASSTWGAANTGELFF. Here the CDR3 DNA reads TGCGCCAGCAGTACCTGGGGGGCGGCGAACACCGGGGAGCTGTTTTTT. This sequence joins TRBV5-1 and TRBJ2-2, with D perhaps assigned TRBD1 or TRBD2 (6 bases each). The V end was cut by 5 bases, the J end by 0 bases, with 14 bases between. The CDR3 is 16 amino acids. Germline CDR1 reads SGHRS; CDR2 reads YFSETQ.

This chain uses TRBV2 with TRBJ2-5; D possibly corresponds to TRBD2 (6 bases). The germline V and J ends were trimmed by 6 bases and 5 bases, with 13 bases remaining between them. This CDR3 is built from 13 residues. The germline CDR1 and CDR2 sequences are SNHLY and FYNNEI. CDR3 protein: CASRPRERETQYF. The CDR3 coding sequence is TGTGCCAGCAGACCTCGGGAGCGGGAGACCCAGTACTTC.

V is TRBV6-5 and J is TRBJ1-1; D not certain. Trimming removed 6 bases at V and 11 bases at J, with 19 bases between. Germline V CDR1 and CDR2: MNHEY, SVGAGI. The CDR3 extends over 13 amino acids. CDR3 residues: CASSQGRLEGAFF. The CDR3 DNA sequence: TGTGCCAGCAGCCAAGGACGGCTGGAAGGCGCTTTCTTT.

The CDR3 loop reads CASSQGAKGDTQYF. CDR3 sequence (DNA): TGCGCCAGCAGCCAAGGCGCCAAGGGGGATACGCAGTATTTT. The chain employs TRBV4-3 and TRBJ2-3; D possibly corresponds to TRBD1 (5 bases). Looked up from germline, CDR1 is LGHNA and CDR2 is YSLEER. Between the trimmed V and J ends, which lost 1 base and 6 bases, there was a span of 11 bases. This CDR3 spans 14 amino acids.

The CDR3 here is CASTPWDRAHEQYF. The CDR3 DNA sequence: TGCGCCAGCACCCCCTGGGACAGGGCCCACGAGCAGTACTTC. The chain joins TRBV23-1 to TRBJ2-7, with 9 bases matching TRBD1. TRBV23-1 is an ORF for which the function is uncertain. This CDR3 has 14 residues. V lost 7 bases to trimming and J lost 5 bases; unmatched junction nucleotides: 9.